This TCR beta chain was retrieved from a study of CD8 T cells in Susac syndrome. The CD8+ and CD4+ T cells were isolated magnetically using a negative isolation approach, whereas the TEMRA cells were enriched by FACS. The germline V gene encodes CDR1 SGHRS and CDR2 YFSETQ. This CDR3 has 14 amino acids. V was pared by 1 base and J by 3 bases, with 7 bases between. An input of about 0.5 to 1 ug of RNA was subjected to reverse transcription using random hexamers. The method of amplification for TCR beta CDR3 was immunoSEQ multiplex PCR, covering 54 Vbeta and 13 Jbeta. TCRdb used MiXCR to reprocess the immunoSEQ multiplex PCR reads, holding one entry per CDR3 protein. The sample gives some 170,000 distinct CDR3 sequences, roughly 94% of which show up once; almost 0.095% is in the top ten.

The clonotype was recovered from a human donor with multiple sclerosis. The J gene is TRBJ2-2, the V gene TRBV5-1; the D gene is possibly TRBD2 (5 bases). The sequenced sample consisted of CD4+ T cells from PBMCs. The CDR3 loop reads CASSLRGYTGELFF. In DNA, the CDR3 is TGCGCCAGCAGCTTGCGGGGATACACCGGGGAGCTGTTTTTT.